This T cell receptor beta chain appears in the sequencing data of a study of blood T cell repertoires in COVID-19. Study in general: The analysed material was cDNA or gDNA that came from T cells, B-cell-depleted T cells, or PBMCs.

V was pared by 0 bases and J by 0 bases, with 21 bases between. This CDR3 contains 21 residues. CDR1 and CDR2 from the germline V gene are KGHSH and LQKENI. Generated by immunoSEQ multiplex PCR, the TCRdb table keeps only in-frame clones and is missing some. The data show 110,000 to 150,000 clones, roughly nine tenths seen once. The sequence was collected from a woman aged 55 to 70 with active COVID-19. V is TRBV18 and J is TRBJ2-6; D is perhaps TRBD2 (6 bases). What was sequenced was peripheral blood. Here the CDR3 reads CASSPPNFSGGKSSGANVLTF. In nucleotides, the CDR3 is TGTGCCAGCTCACCACCCAACTTTTCGGGCGGGAAAAGCTCTGGGGCCAACGTCCTGACTTTC.